This paragraph covers one T cell receptor (beta chain) sequence. Given a much more abundant clone one base away, this may be a read error. TCRdb reanalysed the 5' RACE reads using MiXCR and keeps one entry per CDR3 protein. The top ten hold about 4.7% of the sample, which has about 63,000 distinct CDR3 sequences, 13% seen once. The record originates from a study of early T cells in non-severe SARS-CoV-2 infection. The germline CDR1 and CDR2 sequences are LNHDA and SQIVND (reference sequence). V trimming: 4 bases; J trimming: 5 bases; junction bases outside the gene matches: 6. This CDR3 comprises 14 residues.

This chain uses TRBV19 with TRBJ2-7, with 9 nucleotides matching TRBD1. Sample: whole blood. This receptor was identified in an adult who was a healthcare worker with PCR-confirmed SARS-CoV-2 infection or an uninfected control (not recorded which). In nucleotides, the CDR3 is TGTGCCAGTAGTAGACAGGGGGGGACCCACGAGCAGTACTTC. The encoded protein is CASSRQGGTHEQYF. Full variable domain (missing parts from reference TRBV19 and TRBJ2-7): DGGITQSPKYLFRKEGQNVTLSCEQNLNHDAMYWYRQDPGQGLRLIYYSQIVNDFQKGDIAEGYSVSREKKESFPLTVTSAQKNPTAFYLCASSRQGGTHEQYFGPGTRLTVT.